Below, 11 T cell receptor beta chains from the same sample are listed, as sequenced in a study of blood T cell repertoires in COVID-19. TCRdb keeps only in-frame clones here, not all; method: immunoSEQ multiplex PCR. The sample contains around 92,000 clones, about 88% of which appear only once. The source material was peripheral blood. These receptors originate from a woman of 80 years or more with active COVID-19.

The chain is built from TRBV27 and TRBJ2-2; D might be TRBD1 (5 bases). V was shortened by 3 bases and J by 5 bases, with 13 bases between the two germline ends. Germline V gene sequence: CDR1 MNHEY, CDR2 SMNVEV (reference sequence). The CDR3 loop spans 15 amino acids. CDR3 DNA sequence: TGTGCCAGCAGTTTGGGCAGGGCTAAAACCGGGGAGCTGTTTTTT. It specifies CASSLGRAKTGELFF.

This rearrangement joins TRBV14 to TRBJ2-2; 12 bases agree with TRBD2. Trimming cost V 9 bases and J 3 bases; bases outside gene matches: 5. CDR1 and CDR2 (germline): SGHDN, FVKESK. The CDR3 runs to 15 residues. Here the CDR3 DNA reads TGTGCCAGTCGACTAGCGGGAGCAGACACCGGGGAGCTGTTTTTT. This gives the protein CASRLAGADTGELFF.

V gene TRBV28 combines with J gene TRBJ2-1; a possible D gene is TRBD2 (6 bases). CDR3 size: 17 residues. Germline V gene lookup returns CDR1 MDHEN and CDR2 SYDVKM. Trimming cost V 4 bases and J 2 bases, with 18 bases left between them. The CDR3, as DNA: TGTGCCAGCAGTTCCCTTCCCGGGACTCACACCTACAATGAGCAGTTCTTC. Protein sequence: CASSSLPGTHTYNEQFF. Supplemented by reference TRBV28 and TRBJ2-1, the full variable domain reads DVKVTQSSRYLVKRTGEKVFLECVQDMDHENMFWYRQDPGLGLRLIYFSYDVKMKEKGDIPEGYSVSREKKERFSLILESASTNQTSMYLCASSSLPGTHTYNEQFFGPGTRLTVL.

This clone is a singleton in its sample. The chain joins TRBV7-2 to TRBJ2-3; the match to TRBD2 covers 14 bases. Germline CDR1 and CDR2: SGHTA and FQGNSA. This CDR3 is 18 amino acids long. V lost 4 bases and J lost 8; bases outside the gene matches: 14. In nucleotides, the CDR3 is TGTGCCAGCAGCTCCGCCCCGACTAGCGGGAGGGCCGGGGGTACGCAGTATTTT. Translation gives CASSSAPTSGRAGGTQYF.

The chain joins TRBV7-2 to TRBJ1-2; D ambiguous. Looked up from germline, CDR1 is SGHTA and CDR2 is FQGNSA. CDR3 length: 15 residues. V lost 1 base, J lost 6 bases, and 15 bases lay in between. CDR3 sequence (DNA): TGTGCCAGCAGCTTAGGGTTGGGCAGGATTGATGGCTACACCTTC. This codes for CASSLGLGRIDGYTF.

The chain employs TRBV9 and TRBJ2-5; maybe TRBD2 (6 bases). CDR3 length: 18 amino acids. Trimming took off 2 bases at V and 1 base at J, with 21 bases between the two ends. Germline CDR1 reads SGDLS; CDR2 reads YYNGEE. CDR3 sequence: CASSVGLQAGSPQETQYF. The CDR3 nucleotides read TGTGCCAGCAGCGTGGGCCTTCAGGCGGGAAGCCCCCAAGAGACCCAGTACTTC.

The chain has TRBV10-2 and TRBJ2-2; 11 nucleotides line up with TRBD2. V gave up 0 bases and J gave up 7 bases; unmatched junction bases: 10. The CDR3 is 18 amino acids. CDR1 and CDR2 from the germline V gene are WSHSY and SAAADI. As DNA, the CDR3 is TGCGCCAGCAGTGAGTCGAGGCTAGCGGGAGGAACGGACGGGGAGCTGTTTTTT. This gives the protein CASSESRLAGGTDGELFF.

V is TRBV24-1 and J is TRBJ2-4, with a weak D call TRBD2 (6 bases). Trimming left V 7 bases short and J 6 bases short, with 6 bases between. The CDR3 totals 11 residues. Looked up from germline, CDR1 is KGHDR and CDR2 is SFDVKD. CDR3 in amino acids: CATSGGNIQYF. CDR3 sequence (DNA): TGTGCCACCAGCGGGGGAAACATTCAGTACTTC.

V and J are TRBV28 and TRBJ1-5; TRBD1 aligns across 7 bases. This CDR3 is built from 15 residues. With 5 bases clipped from V and 5 bases from J, the junction kept 9 bases outside the gene matches. CDR1 MDHEN and CDR2 SYDVKM come from the germline V gene. This CDR3 reads CASSPDPGGYQPQHF. The CDR3 DNA reads as TGTGCCAGCAGTCCCGATCCAGGGGGATATCAGCCCCAGCATTTT.

This clone showed up just a few times. CDR3 in amino acids: CASSHPRVDTEAFF. The CDR3, as DNA: TGTGCCAGCAGCCACCCCCGGGTGGACACTGAAGCTTTCTTT. The V and J genes are TRBV7-8 and TRBJ1-1; D uncertain. Trimming cost V 5 bases and J 3 bases, with 13 bases left between them. Germline values: CDR1 SGHVS, CDR2 FQNEAQ. The CDR3 spans 14 residues.

V and J are TRBV5-8 and TRBJ2-1, with 11 bases that match TRBD1. There are 16 residues in the CDR3. After removal of 3 bases from V and 1 base from J, the junction contained 3 bases not matched to a gene. Germline values: CDR1 SGHTS, CDR2 YDEGEE. This CDR3 reads CASSSGQGASYNEQFF. The DNA for the CDR3 is TGTGCCAGCAGCTCTGGACAGGGGGCATCCTACAATGAGCAGTTCTTC. The full variable domain, with the rest looked up from reference TRBV5-8 and TRBJ2-1, is EAGVTQSPTHLIKTRGQQATLRCSPISGHTSVYWYQQALGLGLQFLLWYDEGEERNRGNFPPRFSGRQFPNYSSELNVNALELEDSALYLCASSSGQGASYNEQFFGPGTRLTVL.